The 8 T cell receptor beta chains below were found in one sample sequenced in a study of identical twins (dated by TCRdb to about 2016). The library relied on 5' RACE. These reads were obtained on an Illumina HiSeq 2000. TCRdb reworked the public reads: Q25 trimming with fastp, MiXCR clone assembly, productive beta chains retained. Entries that share a CDR3 protein sequence are merged under the most common genes and DNA. The sample yields 400,000 to 650,000 distinct CDR3 sequences; 20% to 25% were counted once. The ten largest make up around 0.91% of the sample. This sample was shared with a second study, whose subject was T cells expressing NK-cell markers.

What was sequenced was CD4+ T cells sorted from blood. The receptors were sampled from a woman between 18 and 30 years old in good health.

J is TRBJ2-1 and V is TRBV7-2; no clear D. Trimming stripped 5 bases from V and 4 bases from J, with 15 bases between. The CDR3 covers 15 residues. The germline gives CDR1 SGHTA, CDR2 FQGNSA. The CDR3 is CASSPVGKLYNEQFF. DNA for the CDR3: TGTGCCAGCAGCCCAGTCGGCAAGTTATACAATGAGCAGTTCTTC. Full variable domain (outside the CDR3, taken from reference TRBV7-2 and TRBJ2-1): GAGVSQSPSNKVTEKGKDVELRCDPISGHTALYWYRQSLGQGLEFLIYFQGNSAPDKSGLPSDRFSAERTGGSVSTLTIQRTQQEDSAVYLCASSPVGKLYNEQFFGPGTRLTVL.

This clonotype showed up just a few times. V gene TRBV12-3 or TRBV12-4 combines with J gene TRBJ2-5; D remains ambiguous. The CDR3 extends over 13 amino acids. V was pared by 3 bases and J by 1 base, with 6 bases between. The CDR3 DNA follows: TGTGCCAGCAGTTTCAAATCCCAAGAGACCCAGTACTTC. Its protein is CASSFKSQETQYF.

The chain has TRBV20-1 and TRBJ1-1; D gene unclear. The CDR3 has 12 amino acids. Germline V gives CDR1 DFQATT, CDR2 SNEGSKA (reference sequence). Trimming shortened V by 2 bases and J by 2 bases, and 6 bases separated the two germline ends. Written as DNA, the CDR3 is TGCAGTGCTAGATTGGGTAACACTGAAGCTTTCTTT. Translated: CSARLGNTEAFF.

This chain joins TRBV7-6 and TRBJ2-7; possible D gene TRBD2, 5 bases. The CDR3 covers 13 residues. Germline lookup yields CDR1 SGHVS and CDR2 FNYEAQ. Trimming stripped 2 bases from V and 3 bases from J, with 8 bases between. The CDR3 region has the DNA TGTGCCAGCAGCTTAATGGGGAGCTACGAGCAGTACTTC. Protein sequence: CASSLMGSYEQYF.

This clonotype was counted many times. The V and J genes are TRBV29-1 and TRBJ2-3; D could derive from TRBD1 or TRBD2 (6 bases each). Looked up from germline, CDR1 is SQVTM and CDR2 is ANQGSEA. The ends were cut back, 7 bases at V and 1 base at J, with 12 bases in the middle. This CDR3 region has 13 residues. CDR3: CSARGVGTDTQYF. The CDR3 DNA sequence: TGCAGCGCGAGGGGGGTAGGCACAGATACGCAGTATTTT.

This rearrangement joins TRBV29-1 to TRBJ2-3; D remains unclear. The germline CDR1 and CDR2 sequences are SQVTM and ANQGSEA. This CDR3 is built from 15 residues. The V gene lost 5 bases and the J gene lost 2 bases, with 17 bases spanning the gap. In nucleotides, the CDR3 is TGCAGCGTTTTATGGGGTGGGCTTTACACAGATACGCAGTATTTT. Translated: CSVLWGGLYTDTQYF.

The chain links TRBV14 to TRBJ2-1; 11 bases are a match to TRBD2. CDR3 size: 15 residues. Germline lookup yields CDR1 SGHDN and CDR2 FVKESK. V trimming: 2 bases; J trimming: 5 bases; junction bases outside the gene matches: 2. CDR3 in amino acids: CASSQPGLADNEQFF. The CDR3 bases are TGTGCCAGCAGCCAACCGGGACTAGCGGACAATGAGCAGTTCTTC.

The table lists this clonotype with many counts. The V and J genes are TRBV12-3 or TRBV12-4 and TRBJ2-7; 8 positions match TRBD1. V shed 2 bases, J shed 3 bases, and the junction held 6 bases outside the gene matches. This CDR3 has 15 residues. CDR3 residues: CASSLSTGGNYEQYF. In DNA, the CDR3 is TGTGCCAGCAGTTTAAGCACAGGGGGGAACTACGAGCAGTACTTC.